This TCR beta chain comes out of a study of blood T cell repertoires in COVID-19. For the study at large: The cDNA or gDNA used as material had been derived from T cells, B-cell-depleted T cells, or PBMCs.

Profiling relied on immunoSEQ multiplex PCR, and the TCRdb table lists in-frame clones only, not all of them. The repertoire consists of 150,000 to 200,000 clones, with 83% occurring once and the leading ten covering about 1.6%. The CDR3 is 15 amino acids. With V trimmed by 6 bases and J by 4 bases, 7 bases remained unmatched. Germline V lookup: CDR1 SNHLY, CDR2 FYNNEI. The chain joins TRBV2 to TRBJ2-1; 9 positions match TRBD2. This receptor was taken from a human donor in a cohort sampled during active COVID-19. The sequenced material came from peripheral blood. The CDR3 spells CASRNGGGAYNEQFF. The DNA for the CDR3 is TGTGCCAGCAGGAACGGCGGGGGGGCGTACAATGAGCAGTTCTTC.